One and the same sample provided the 18 T cell receptor beta chains below, sequenced in a study of cytomegalovirus exposure and HLA in healthy donors. The data were produced by immunoSEQ multiplex PCR, yet TCRdb's version contains in-frame clones alone and is incomplete. The sample shows about 57,000 clones, around 90% of them seen only once. Sequencing input: PBMCs. The origin of the receptors is a young woman in good health and CMV-seronegative.

The genes are TRBV6-1 and TRBJ1-5; 9 bases line up with TRBD1. Germline-derived CDR1 and CDR2 are MNHNS and SASEGT. V was pared by 8 bases and J by 6 bases, with 8 bases of the junction left unmatched. The CDR3 spans 14 residues. CDR3: CASYRTGVGQPQHF. CDR3 bases: TGTGCCAGCTACCGGACAGGGGTGGGTCAGCCCCAGCATTTT.

V is TRBV4-2 and J is TRBJ2-7, with 7 positions matching TRBD2. The length of the CDR3 is 14 residues. V dropped 4 bases and J dropped 0; count of bases not matched to a gene: 3. Germline V gene data show CDR1 as LGHNA and CDR2 as YNFKEQ. The CDR3, as DNA: TGTGCCAGCAGCCCACCTAGCGGCTCCTACGAGCAGTACTTC. Its translation: CASSPPSGSYEQYF.

The V and J genes are TRBV7-9 and TRBJ1-4; the match to TRBD1 covers 7 bases. The CDR3 contains 16 residues. The germline V gene encodes CDR1 SEHNR and CDR2 FQNEAQ (reference sequence). Losses at the gene ends were 3 bases for V and 8 bases for J; bases not matched to a gene: 12. In DNA form, the CDR3 reads TGTGCCAGCAGCTTTAGCCCCACAGGGGTTAAGGAAAAACTGTTTTTT. Translation: CASSFSPTGVKEKLFF.

The rearrangement uses TRBV6-6 and TRBJ1-2; D gene ambiguous. Germline V gene lookup returns CDR1 MNHNY and CDR2 SVGAGI (reference sequence). The CDR3 sequence is 15 residues long. The V end was cut by 0 bases, the J end by 4 bases, with 12 bases between. The CDR3 DNA follows: TGTGCCAGCAGTTACTCCGACACCCCCTTCTATGGCTACACCTTC. It specifies CASSYSDTPFYGYTF.

The J gene is TRBJ1-2, the V gene TRBV30; D gene ambiguous. This CDR3 region has 14 residues. Germline V CDR1 and CDR2: GTSNPN, SVGIG (reference sequence). Trimming removed 1 base at V and 0 bases at J, with 9 bases between. CDR3 amino acids: CAWSGQVANYGYTF. CDR3 coding DNA: TGTGCCTGGAGTGGTCAGGTAGCTAACTATGGCTACACCTTC.

The chain combines TRBV5-6 with TRBJ2-2; TRBD2 agrees at 14 bases. Germline assignment: CDR1 SGHDT and CDR2 YYEEEE. The CDR3 has 16 residues. Germline trimming cut 3 bases from V and 4 bases from J; bases unmatched to any gene: 2. The CDR3 DNA reads TGTGCCAGCAGCTGGGGACTAGCGGGAGTCACCGGGGAGCTGTTTTTT. It translates to CASSWGLAGVTGELFF.

The CDR3, as DNA: TGTGCCAGCAGCTTAGAGGACAGGTGGAGTCAAGAGACCCAGTACTTC. As protein: CASSLEDRWSQETQYF. V gene TRBV7-9 combines with J gene TRBJ2-5; 7 bases fit TRBD1. Germline CDR1 reads SEHNR; CDR2 reads FQNEAQ (reference sequence). The CDR3 runs 16 residues. V was pared by 1 base and J by 2 bases, with 7 bases of the junction left unmatched.

The rearrangement joins TRBV5-1 to TRBJ2-5, with D perhaps matching TRBD2 (6 bases). Per the germline V gene, CDR1 is SGHRS and CDR2 is YFSETQ. The CDR3 is made up of 14 amino acids. V was clipped by 0 bases and J by 2 bases, with 8 bases between them. Here the CDR3 DNA reads TGCGCCAGCAGCTTGGGGCTAGCGCAAGAGACCCAGTACTTC. This sequence encodes CASSLGLAQETQYF.

The J gene is TRBJ2-7, the V gene TRBV7-2; 9 positions match TRBD2. Per germline, CDR1 SGHTA and CDR2 FQGNSA. CDR3 length: 15 residues. V was clipped by 3 bases and J by 6 bases; unmatched bases: 9. The CDR3 here is CASSFIGRGGGEQYF. CDR3 DNA sequence: TGTGCCAGCAGCTTTATAGGGCGGGGGGGCGGCGAGCAGTACTTC.

J is TRBJ2-1 and V is TRBV6-6; TRBD2 matches 7 bases. This CDR3 has 16 residues. Per germline, CDR1 MNHNY and CDR2 SVGAGI (reference sequence). The V segment lost 4 bases and the J segment 6 bases; nucleotides outside the gene matches: 12. CDR3 bases: TGTGCCAGCAGTTCCCTGGGGGAGGGCCAAGCCAATGAGCAGTTCTTC. Protein: CASSSLGEGQANEQFF.

J is TRBJ2-7 and V is TRBV4-2, with 9 bases matching TRBD1. The V segment lost 1 base and the J segment 3 bases; nucleotides outside the gene matches: 10. Germline values: CDR1 LGHNA, CDR2 YNFKEQ. This CDR3 comprises 17 residues. The CDR3 coding sequence is TGTGCCAGCAGCCAAGCCCCCTCCGGGACAGGGAGCTACGAGCAGTACTTC. Translation: CASSQAPSGTGSYEQYF.

This clone was recorded only once. The chain couples TRBV6-1 to TRBJ1-1, with 7 bases aligning to TRBD1. Germline assignment: CDR1 MNHNS and CDR2 SASEGT. CDR3 length: 15 residues. The ends lost 11 bases at V and 4 bases at J; junction bases unmatched: 16. The CDR3 loop reads CAYSWGVGGSTEAFF. CDR3 nucleotides: TGTGCCTACAGCTGGGGGGTAGGGGGCTCCACTGAAGCTTTCTTT.

The rearrangement links TRBV7-6 to TRBJ2-1; tentatively, D is TRBD2 (6 bases). The germline CDR1 and CDR2 sequences are SGHVS and FNYEAQ. CDR3 length: 17 residues. V lost 1 base, J lost 6 bases, and 19 bases lay in between. CDR3 DNA: TGTGCCAGCAGCTTAGAAGGTGGGGGGTCCCGGGCCAATGAGCAGTTCTTC. Protein sequence: CASSLEGGGSRANEQFF.

This clone was observed a few times. The chain combines TRBV7-2 with TRBJ1-1; TRBD1 matches at 9 bases. CDR1 and CDR2 (germline): SGHTA, FQGNSA. The V and J ends lost 0 bases and 5 bases, in that order; junction bases with no gene match: 4. This CDR3 contains 15 residues. This chain's CDR3 is CASSLANRGQTEAFF. DNA of the CDR3: TGTGCCAGCAGCTTAGCGAACAGGGGGCAGACTGAAGCTTTCTTT.

The chain recombines TRBV11-2 with TRBJ1-5; a possible D gene is TRBD1 (5 bases). The CDR3 covers 15 residues. The germline V gene has CDR1 SGHAT and CDR2 FQNNGV. The V and J ends lost 1 base and 0 bases respectively, with 7 bases between them. CDR3 in DNA: TGTGCCAGCAGCTTAGTCGGGGGTAGCAATCAGCCCCAGCATTTT. Its protein is CASSLVGGSNQPQHF.

The chain uses TRBV10-1 and TRBJ1-2; D gene ambiguous. CDR3 length: 13 residues. Germline V lookup: CDR1 WNHNN, CDR2 SYGVQD (reference sequence). Between the trimmed V and J ends, which lost 5 bases and 4 bases, there was a span of 11 bases. The CDR3 sequence: CASSTSFSYGYTF. CDR3 DNA: TGCGCCAGCAGTACAAGTTTCAGCTATGGCTACACCTTC.

The CDR3 here is CASSYSISGRTYEQYF. CDR3 DNA sequence: TGTGCCAGCAGTTACTCGATTTCTGGCAGAACCTACGAGCAGTACTTC. This chain joins TRBV6-5 and TRBJ2-7; D is unclear. The V gene lost 0 bases and the J gene lost 2 bases, with 14 bases spanning the gap. The germline V gene encodes CDR1 MNHEY and CDR2 SVGAGI. This CDR3 region has 16 residues.

The J gene is TRBJ2-2, the V gene TRBV25-1; 10 bases are shared with TRBD1. J gave up 3 bases and V 8 bases, and 0 bases lay outside the gene matches. The CDR3 has 13 amino acids. CDR1 and CDR2 (germline): MGHDK, SYGVNS. In DNA form, the CDR3 reads TGTGCCAGCGGGACAGGGGACACCGGGGAGCTGTTTTTT. It encodes CASGTGDTGELFF.